Included here is one TCR beta chain sequence, with context. Its antigen remains unknown. The source of the sample is a study of T cell responses to AZD1222 COVID-19 vaccine. CDR3 length equals 13 residues. Germline CDR1 and CDR2: MNHNY and SVGAGI (reference sequence). V lost 6 bases to trimming and J lost 5 bases, with 13 bases between them. Findings and caveats of the study: Among vaccine-associated CD4 TCRs, coverage spanned spike, with dominance at 160-218 and 743-854. Clonal diversity may have been underestimated in mostly white British donors. No day 14 peak samples; only post-peak repertoires were characterized. Only six or seven AZD1222 recipients tested seropositive at baseline.

Produced via immunoSEQ multiplex PCR; TCRdb's table is partial and in-frame only. The table shows roughly 150,000 clones, with around 90% occurring only once. This receptor was obtained from an adult in good health. The material sequenced was peripheral blood, taken on day 0 of AZD1222 vaccination. The V and J genes are TRBV6-6 and TRBJ1-2; tentatively, D is TRBD1 (5 bases). CDR3: CASSPGEYYGYTF. In nucleotides, the CDR3 is TGTGCCAGCAGCCCGGGGGAGTATTATGGCTACACCTTC.